The present entry profiles one TCR beta chain with its context. What antigen it recognizes has not been identified. No quality values exist for individual bases; no much larger clone is one base distant. These data are taken from a study of OX40 agonist ivuxolimab in advanced cancers. In terms of the full investigation: The costimulatory receptor OX40 (CD134) was targeted by ivuxolimab, a fully human IgG2 agonistic monoclonal antibody. Intravenous ivuxolimab was administered to patients every 2 weeks at six dose levels: 0.01, 0.1, 0.3, 1.5, 3 and 10 mg/kg. Patients were allowed to have had prior anti-PD-1, anti-PD-L1 or anti-CTLA-4 therapy, and 40% of the dose-escalation patients had previously received checkpoint inhibitors. The point of sequencing TCRbeta in the periphery was to test whether ivuxolimab changed TCR sequence diversity and drove clonal T-cell expansion. In the dose-escalation cohort, 82.7% of patients were male, and the mean age was around 60 years, with a range of roughly 20 to 80. Three dose-escalation patients achieved partial responses, one with hepatocellular carcinoma and two with cutaneous melanoma. Of the approximately 54 patients in dose escalation, around 20 had hepatocellular carcinoma, around 15 had melanoma, 9 had renal cell carcinoma and 9 had head and neck cancer. The paper reports the monotherapy dose-escalation portion (N ≈ 50 patients) of the phase I ivuxolimab trial.

The CDR3 covers 17 residues, taking in both the cysteine and the phenylalanine. Only CDR3 DNA is held: 51 bases, read in frame from base 1. Taken from the germline V gene, the CDR1 and CDR2 loops are SGHDN and FVKESK. Deletion took 0 bases off V and 0 bases off J, with a span of 15 bases between the germline ends. Overall study outcomes, separate from this receptor: At doses of 0.1 to 3.0 mg/kg, clonal expansion of both CD4+ and CD8+ blood T cells was observed from baseline to week 6. In the 0.1-3.0 mg/kg groups, partial responders had among the lowest normalized peripheral clonal expansion, particularly in CD8+ T cells. Antigen specificity was not determined for the clonally expanded peripheral T cells. Low levels of normalized T-cell clonal expansion were also shown by some nonresponding patients. After ivuxolimab, more expanded clones were found on average in CD8+ T cells than in CD4+ T cells.

Genomic DNA was isolated from the sorted cells so that the TCRbeta CDR3 region could be sequenced. The immunoSEQ Assay was used to sequence the TCRbeta CDR3 regions. As stored in TCRdb, this immuneACCESS dataset retains in-frame rearrangements with V and J assigned. A fraction of the clones does not appear; measured against another copy, unresolved V genes explain less than half of the discrepancy, and the remainder lacks a known reason. The sample contains roughly 29,000 clones, 90% of them found a single time. The leading ten clones occupy about 24% of the sample. Patients with autoimmune disease history or receiving systemic immunosuppression were excluded from the trial. Peripheral blood for TCR sequencing was collected from all dose cohorts at baseline, on cycle 4 day 1, and on cycle 7 day 1. Samples were obtained from an open-label, multicenter, first-in-human phase I dose-escalation trial of ivuxolimab. Adults with locally advanced or metastatic melanoma, renal cell carcinoma, hepatocellular carcinoma or head and neck squamous cell carcinoma were enrolled in the trial. Before TCR sequencing, CD4+ and CD8+ T cells were separately sorted from peripheral blood.

The receptor was derived from an adult with an advanced solid tumor such as melanoma, head and neck, liver or kidney cancer. The sequences come from CD4+ or CD8+ T cells sorted from blood, collected in a trial of the OX40 agonist ivuxolimab. The chain joins TRBV14 to TRBJ2-7; TRBD2 is a possible D gene, resting on 6 matching bases. The nucleotides are TGTGCCAGCAGCCAAGATCTAGGGCTAGCGAACTCCTACGAGCAGTACTTC. It translates as CASSQDLGLANSYEQYF.